This T cell receptor (beta chain) was retrieved from a study of blood T cell repertoires in COVID-19. Study context: PBMCs, B-cell-depleted T cells, or T cells were the source of the cDNA or gDNA that made up the material.

Enrolled during active infection, Seattle patients were then followed longitudinally. V was pared by 6 bases and J by 7 bases, with 15 bases between. This CDR3 comprises 13 residues. Germline V gene lookup returns CDR1 SQVTM and CDR2 ANQGSEA. The table came from immunoSEQ multiplex PCR; TCRdb's copy has only in-frame clones and leaves some out. The data show fewer than 400,000 clones, with just under 90% seen just once and 1.5% to 2% held by the top ten. The sequence came from a woman under 40 with COVID-19, enrolled during active disease. The sequencing input was peripheral blood. The genes are TRBV29-1 and TRBJ1-4; perhaps TRBD1 as D (6 bases). CDR3 protein: CSVRGGPGEKLFF. CDR3 nucleotides: TGCAGCGTACGCGGGGGGCCGGGTGAAAAACTGTTTTTT. Full variable domain (missing parts from reference TRBV29-1 and TRBJ1-4): SAVISQKPSRDICQRGTSLTIQCQVDSQVTMMFWYRQQPGQSLTLIATANQGSEATYESGFVIDKFPISRPNLTFSTLTVSNMSPEDSSIYLCSVRGGPGEKLFFGSGTQLSVL.